Each of the 29 T cell receptor beta chains below was sequenced from the same sample in a study of post-analysis software for immune sequencing data. Findings and limits, study-wide: In patients, TRBV5-6, TRBV5-1 and TRBV20-1 belonged to roughly 5 TRBV segments found more frequently than in controls.

For these receptors, no antigen is known. The library was made from cDNA and included unique molecular identifiers. MiXCR, run by TCRdb on the PCR reads, gives a single entry per CDR3 protein. The table lists roughly 570,000 distinct CDR3 sequences, around 36% of them singletons. The specimen was blood. The receptor set was obtained from a girl under 18 with multiple sclerosis.

In its sample, this clonotype was seen a few times. The J gene is TRBJ2-3, the V gene TRBV29-1; D is ambiguous. The CDR3 covers 11 residues. Germline assignment: CDR1 SQVTM and CDR2 ANQGSEA. V lost 7 bases and J 10 bases, leaving 15 bases between the germline ends. CDR3: CSGGPQAAQYF. Written as DNA, the CDR3 is TGCAGCGGGGGTCCCCAGGCGGCGCAGTATTTT.

The J gene is TRBJ2-3, the V gene TRBV5-5; weak D call: TRBD1 (6 bases). Germline V gene sequence: CDR1 SGHKS, CDR2 YYEKEE (reference sequence). Trimming took off 3 bases at V and 0 bases at J, with 11 bases between the two ends. This CDR3 is 15 amino acids long. In DNA, the CDR3 is TGTGCCAGCAGCTATAACAGGGTGAGCACAGATACGCAGTATTTT. Protein: CASSYNRVSTDTQYF.

This clonotype has a handful of counts. This chain connects TRBV7-6 to TRBJ2-7, with 8 bases fitting TRBD2. Trimming cost V 3 bases and J 1 base; bases outside gene matches: 2. CDR1 and CDR2 from the germline V gene are SGHVS and FNYEAQ. The CDR3 sequence is 14 residues long. The CDR3 loop is CASSFQRGSYEQYF. CDR3 DNA sequence: TGTGCCAGCAGCTTCCAGCGGGGGTCCTACGAGCAGTACTTC.

This chain connects TRBV5-6 to TRBJ2-7, with unresolved D. The CDR3 covers 12 residues. V was shortened by 1 base and J by 7 bases, with 9 bases between the two germline ends. Germline V lookup: CDR1 SGHDT, CDR2 YYEEEE. CDR3 residues: CASSLNWGEQYF. CDR3 DNA: TGTGCCAGCAGCTTGAATTGGGGAGAGCAGTACTTC.

As concerns this clonotype: Germline and junction disagree at one end, which may indicate a read error. The rearrangement uses TRBV5-1 and TRBJ2-5; D perhaps matches TRBD2 (6 bases). The germline V gene has CDR1 SGHRS and CDR2 YFSETQ. The CDR3 runs 15 residues. The CDR3 reads CASSLAAGLQETQYF. For the CDR3, the DNA is TGCGCCAGCAGCTTGGCCGCGGGGTTACAAGAGACCCAATACTTC.

This clonotype appeared a few times. The chain uses TRBV3-1 and TRBJ2-7, with TRBD2 as a possible D gene (6 bases). CDR1 and CDR2 from the germline V gene are LGHDT and YNNKEL (reference sequence). The ends were cut back, 0 bases at V and 5 bases at J, with 14 bases in the middle. The length of the CDR3 is 15 residues. CDR3 sequence (DNA): TGTGCCAGCAGCCAAGAGGCGGGGAATTTCAACGAGCAGTACTTC. Residues: CASSQEAGNFNEQYF.

With respect to this clonotype: A much larger clonotype is one base distant, so this may be a read error. The rearrangement joins TRBV27 to TRBJ2-7; perhaps TRBD2 as D (6 bases). There are 13 residues in the CDR3. V dropped 5 bases and J dropped 5 bases, with 13 bases sitting between them. Germline V gene data show CDR1 as MNHEY and CDR2 as SMNVEV (reference sequence). The CDR3 is CASSIGLRNEQYF. In DNA, the CDR3 is TGTGCCAGCAGTATCGGACTACGAAACGAGCAGTACTTC.

This chain uses TRBV12-3 or TRBV12-4 with TRBJ2-3; the D gene is possibly TRBD1 (5 bases). The CDR3 is 14 amino acids. Trimming pared 3 bases from V and 6 bases from J, leaving 13 bases between. In DNA form, the CDR3 reads TGTGCCAGCAGTTTGGGCAGGGCGTCGGATACGCAGTATTTT. Its translation is CASSLGRASDTQYF.

The chain employs TRBV5-7 and TRBJ1-2; possible D gene TRBD1, 5 bases. TRBV5-7 is annotated as an ORF whose role is uncertain. The CDR3 loop spans 13 amino acids. Between the trimmed V and J ends, which lost 4 bases and 3 bases, there was a span of 10 bases. CDR3 in DNA: TGTGCCAGCAGCCCAGGGTTTTACTATGGCTACACCTTC. Protein sequence: CASSPGFYYGYTF.

As to this clonotype: Germline is not matched at one junction end, which may reflect a read error. The chain combines TRBV29-1 with TRBJ2-1, with TRBD1 matching over 7 bases. The germline gives CDR1 SQVTM, CDR2 ANQGSEA. The CDR3 is 14 residues long. CDR3 protein: CSVEDRDTYNEQFF. The CDR3 bases are TGCAGCGTCGAAGACAGGGACACCTACAATGAGCAGTTCTTC.

This clonotype has ten or more counts. The gene calls are TRBV29-1 and TRBJ2-1; D perhaps matches TRBD1 (6 bases). CDR3 size: 11 residues. Trimming took off 8 bases at V and 6 bases at J, with 11 bases between the two ends. CDR1 is SQVTM, CDR2 ANQGSEA, per germline. The CDR3 DNA reads as TGCAGCCTTGGGGGCAGCAATGAGCAGTTCTTC. Its translation is CSLGGSNEQFF.

This clonotype was observed a handful of times. V usage is TRBV20-1 and J usage is TRBJ1-4; maybe TRBD1 (6 bases). Trimming removed 6 bases from V and 8 bases from J, with 10 bases in between. Looked up from germline, CDR1 is DFQATT and CDR2 is SNEGSKA (reference sequence). This CDR3 comprises 11 residues. CDR3 residues: CSAGGGEKLFF. The CDR3 coding sequence is TGCAGTGCCGGCGGGGGCGAAAAACTGTTTTTT.

The chain employs TRBV15 and TRBJ1-2, with D possibly matching TRBD1 (5 bases). The V gene's germline CDR1 is LNHNV and CDR2 YYDKDF (reference sequence). V was shortened by 5 bases and J by 4 bases, with 20 bases between the two germline ends. The CDR3 covers 16 residues. CDR3 sequence reads: CATSGYSGQGTYGYTF. DNA for the CDR3: TGTGCCACCAGCGGTTATTCAGGGCAGGGAACCTATGGCTACACCTTC.

CDR3 sequence (DNA): TGTGCCAGCAGCTTAGAACTCACCGAAGGGGGCGAGCAGTACTTC. As protein: CASSLELTEGGEQYF. This chain links TRBV7-9 with TRBJ2-7; D is possibly TRBD1 (6 bases). This CDR3 comprises 15 residues. V gave up 1 base and J gave up 6 bases, with 16 bases separating them. Germline V lookup: CDR1 SEHNR, CDR2 FQNEAQ (reference sequence).

The chain's CDR3 is CASNFLETSYEQYF. CDR3 sequence (DNA): TGCGCCAGCAACTTTTTAGAAACCTCCTACGAGCAGTACTTC. J is TRBJ2-7 and V is TRBV4-1; D is unresolved. This CDR3 has 14 amino acids. Germline V gene lookup returns CDR1 MGHRA and CDR2 YSYEKL. The V end was cut by 7 bases, the J end by 0 bases, with 13 bases between.

This clonotype has a count of ten or more. The chain uses TRBV7-3 and TRBJ2-1; 15 bases align to TRBD2. V was pared by 5 bases and J by 0 bases, with 14 bases of the junction left unmatched. The germline gives CDR1 SGHTA, CDR2 FQGTGA. The CDR3 is 21 amino acids. The chain's CDR3 is CASSRIPGLAGGYSSYNEQFF. The CDR3 nucleotides are TGTGCCAGCAGCCGGATACCGGGACTAGCGGGGGGCTATAGCTCCTACAATGAGCAGTTCTTC.

This clonotype occurred a few times. The chain is built from TRBV6-1 and TRBJ2-7, with 9 bases aligning to TRBD2. The CDR3 contains 14 residues. V shed 3 bases and J 4 bases; nucleotides not matched to a gene: 4. Looked up from germline, CDR1 is MNHNS and CDR2 is SASEGT. DNA for the CDR3: TGTGCCAGCAGTGATCAGCGGGGGGTTTACGAGCAGTACTTC. This encodes CASSDQRGVYEQYF.

This clonotype appeared a single time. The rearrangement joins TRBV2 to TRBJ2-1; D is ambiguous. Trimming pared 4 bases from V and 6 bases from J, leaving 10 bases between. CDR1 and CDR2 (germline): SNHLY, FYNNEI. The CDR3 is made up of 13 amino acids. In nucleotides, the CDR3 is TGTGCCAGCAGTGCCCAGACTTCCAATGAGCAGTTCTTC. Residues: CASSAQTSNEQFF.

This clonotype was detected once. Germline and junction disagree at one end, which may indicate a read error. J is TRBJ2-1 and V is TRBV6-6; 7 bases agree with TRBD1. This CDR3 region has 17 residues. The V gene's germline CDR1 is MNHNY and CDR2 SVGAGI (reference sequence). The CDR3, as DNA: TGTGTCAGCAGCCCAGCGACAGGGACCAGCTCCTACAATGAGCAGTTCTTC. As protein: CVSSPATGTSSYNEQFF.

The chain recombines TRBV12-3 or TRBV12-4 with TRBJ2-7; a possible D gene is TRBD1 (6 bases). V was clipped by 5 bases and J by 4 bases, with 12 bases between them. This CDR3 comprises 13 residues. The CDR3 protein is CASSKTGVYEQYF. The CDR3 region has the DNA TGTGCCAGCAGTAAGACAGGAGTATACGAGCAGTACTTC.

This rearrangement joins TRBV6-6 to TRBJ1-2, with D unresolved. Looked up from germline, CDR1 is MNHNY and CDR2 is SVGAGI (reference sequence). Trimming took off 7 bases at V and 2 bases at J, with 14 bases between the two ends. CDR3 length: 14 amino acids. In DNA form, the CDR3 reads TGTGCCAGCACTGATACCGGACGGAACTATGGCTACACCTTC. Protein sequence: CASTDTGRNYGYTF.

The rearrangement joins TRBV28 to TRBJ2-5; 9 bases fit TRBD1. V was pared by 5 bases and J by 8 bases, with 9 bases of the junction left unmatched. Looked up from germline, CDR1 is MDHEN and CDR2 is SYDVKM. This CDR3 is built from 14 residues. CDR3 DNA sequence: TGTGCCAGCAGTCCCTTCCGGGACAGGGCAACCCAGTACTTC. Translation: CASSPFRDRATQYF.

The chain couples TRBV11-2 to TRBJ2-3, with a weak D call TRBD2 (6 bases). V lost 5 bases and J 0 bases, leaving 15 bases between the germline ends. The germline V gene encodes CDR1 SGHAT and CDR2 FQNNGV. CDR3 length: 16 amino acids. Here the CDR3 DNA reads TGTGCCAGCAGCCATTTAGGAGGGATTAGCACAGATACGCAGTATTTT. Translating it yields CASSHLGGISTDTQYF.

For this clonotype: This clone may be a read error of a much larger clone one base away. The CDR3 nucleotides are TGCAGTGCTAGGGGGGCCTACAAGCAGTACTTC. Its translation: CSARGAYKQYF. This sequence joins TRBV20-1 and TRBJ2-5; tentative D call: TRBD1 (6 bases). This CDR3 has 11 amino acids. The V and J ends lost 3 bases and 11 bases respectively, with 13 bases between them. Per the germline V gene, CDR1 is DFQATT and CDR2 is SNEGSKA (reference sequence).

This clonotype was seen a handful of times. This chain links TRBV7-9 with TRBJ2-7, with D perhaps matching TRBD1 (6 bases). With 1 base removed from V and 3 bases from J, the gap between germline ends came to 13 bases. The CDR3 has 15 residues. From germline, CDR1 is SEHNR and CDR2 FQNEAQ (reference sequence). The CDR3 bases are TGTGCCAGCAGCTTAGGAGGGGGACCGAACTACGAGCAGTACTTC. This sequence encodes CASSLGGGPNYEQYF.

The V call is TRBV25-1, the J call TRBJ1-1, with no clear D. Deletions cut 4 bases from V and 1 base from J, with 16 bases between. This CDR3 is 16 amino acids long. Germline V gives CDR1 MGHDK, CDR2 SYGVNS. CDR3 sequence: CASSGPWEVGNTEAFF. CDR3 DNA: TGTGCCAGCAGTGGACCCTGGGAAGTGGGGAACACTGAAGCTTTCTTT.

The chain joins TRBV6-4 to TRBJ1-6; the D is unclear. CDR1 MRHNA and CDR2 SNTAGT come from the germline V gene. This CDR3 has 15 amino acids. The V end lost 3 bases, the J end lost 6 bases, and 12 bases lay between the germline ends. CDR3: CASSESQDSNSPLHF. The CDR3, as DNA: TGTGCCAGCAGTGAGTCTCAGGATAGTAATTCACCCCTCCACTTT.

This clonotype came up a few times. V usage is TRBV7-9 and J usage is TRBJ2-1; possible D gene TRBD2, 6 bases. CDR3 size: 14 residues. Germline CDR1 and CDR2: SEHNR and FQNEAQ (reference sequence). V lost 0 bases and J 5 bases, leaving 8 bases between the germline ends. CDR3 nucleotides: TGTGCCAGCAGCTTAGCTAGCGGAGACAATGAGCAGTTCTTC. This codes for CASSLASGDNEQFF.

This clonotype was recorded at least ten times. This chain links TRBV9 with TRBJ1-2; D remains unclear. Germline assignment: CDR1 SGDLS and CDR2 YYNGEE. V lost 2 bases, J lost 1 base, and 0 bases lay in between. The CDR3 spans 11 residues. In nucleotides, the CDR3 is TGTGCCAGCAGCGTTAACTATGGCTACACCTTC. Protein product: CASSVNYGYTF.